What follows describes a single T cell receptor (beta chain). The antigen is unknown. Terminally differentiated effector memory CD45RA+ cells were left out of the naive CD8 fraction, which was CD45RO-negative and positively selected for CCR7. Trimming removed 7 bases from V and 8 bases from J, with 23 bases in between. The germline V gene encodes CDR1 SQVTM and CDR2 ANQGSEA. The CDR3 loop spans 14 amino acids. An even split of each subset's genomic DNA across several immunoSEQ plates was performed. Original methodology: Owing to the provision of junction-only sequences devoid of quality scores by immunoSEQ, filtering differed. Measured with immunoSEQ multiplex PCR; TCRdb has only the in-frame clones, and not every one. The DNA was the basis for D and trimming; V, J and clone size are from that table. The data show about 2.1 million clones, 90% to 95% seen once. These data originate in a study of shared clonotypes between healthy human individuals. Whole-study context: Plates per donor: three CD4 naive, three CD4 memory, two CD8 naive, one CD8 memory. Study-wide findings and caveats: It was observed that about 5% of naive CD4 clonotypes were shared across several donors.

The V call is TRBV29-1, the J call TRBJ1-2; D is possibly TRBD1 (5 bases). The sequenced sample was naive CD8+ T cells from PBMCs. This sequence originates from a man younger than 35 in good health. Some clones in this sample may be carry-over from other donors' samples. CDR3 region: CSAVGGVGNEGYTF. The CDR3 DNA is TGCAGCGCCGTAGGAGGGGTAGGGAATGAGGGCTACACCTTC.